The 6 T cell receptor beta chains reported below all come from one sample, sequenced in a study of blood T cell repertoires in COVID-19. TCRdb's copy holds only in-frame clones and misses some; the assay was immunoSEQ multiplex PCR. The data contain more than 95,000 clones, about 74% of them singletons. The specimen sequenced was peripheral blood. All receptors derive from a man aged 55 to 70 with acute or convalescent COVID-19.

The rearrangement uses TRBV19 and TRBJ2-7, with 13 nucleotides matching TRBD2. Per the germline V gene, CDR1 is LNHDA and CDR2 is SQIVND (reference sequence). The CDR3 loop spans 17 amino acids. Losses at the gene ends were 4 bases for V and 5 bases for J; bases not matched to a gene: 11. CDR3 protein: CASSRNQPGLAGNEQYF. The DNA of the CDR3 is TGTGCCAGTAGTAGAAATCAACCGGGACTAGCGGGAAACGAGCAGTACTTC.

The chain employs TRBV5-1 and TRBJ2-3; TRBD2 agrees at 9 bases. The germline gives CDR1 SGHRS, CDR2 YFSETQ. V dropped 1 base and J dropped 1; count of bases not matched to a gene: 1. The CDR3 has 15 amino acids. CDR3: CASSLPSGGTDTQYF. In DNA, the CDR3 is TGCGCCAGCAGCTTGCCTAGCGGGGGCACAGATACGCAGTATTTT.

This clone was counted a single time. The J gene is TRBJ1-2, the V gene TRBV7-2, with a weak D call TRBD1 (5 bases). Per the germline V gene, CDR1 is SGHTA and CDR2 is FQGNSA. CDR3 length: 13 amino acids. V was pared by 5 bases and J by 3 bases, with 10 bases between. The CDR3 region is CASSGAGYYGYTF. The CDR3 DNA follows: TGTGCCAGCAGCGGTGCAGGGTACTATGGCTACACCTTC.

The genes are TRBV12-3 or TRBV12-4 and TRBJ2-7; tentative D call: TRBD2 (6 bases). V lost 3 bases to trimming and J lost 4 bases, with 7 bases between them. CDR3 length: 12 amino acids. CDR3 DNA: TGTGCCAGCAGTTTTGGGGGGTACGAGCAGTACTTC. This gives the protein CASSFGGYEQYF.

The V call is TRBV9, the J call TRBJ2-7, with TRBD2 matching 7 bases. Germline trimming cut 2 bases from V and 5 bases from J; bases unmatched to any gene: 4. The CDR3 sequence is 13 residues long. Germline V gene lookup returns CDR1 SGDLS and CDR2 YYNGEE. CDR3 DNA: TGTGCCAGCAGCGTCGGGACTAAGCACGAGCAGTACTTC. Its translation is CASSVGTKHEQYF. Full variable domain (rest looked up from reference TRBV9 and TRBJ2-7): DSGVTQTPKHLITATGQRVTLRCSPRSGDLSVYWYQQSLDQGLQFLIQYYNGEERAKGNILERFSAQQFPDLHSELNLSSLELGDSALYFCASSVGTKHEQYFGPGTRLTVT.

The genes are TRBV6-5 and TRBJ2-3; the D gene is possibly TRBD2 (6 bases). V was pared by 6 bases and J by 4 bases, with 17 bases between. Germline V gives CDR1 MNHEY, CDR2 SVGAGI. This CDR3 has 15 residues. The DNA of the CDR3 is TGTGCCAGCAGGCCGGCGGGGCTGGGGGCAGATACGCAGTATTTT. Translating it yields CASRPAGLGADTQYF.